There are many counts of the clone carrying this TCR beta chain. As yet, its antigen is unknown. The data belong to a study of T cells in Graves' hyperthyroidism and ophthalmopathy. Study-level background: At initial diagnosis, before any treatment had begun, peripheral blood was obtained. Regarding the study as a whole: A 13 V-J signature model discriminated ophthalmopathy versus stable hyperthyroidism. Ophthalmopathy, which appeared later, was predicted by the model a median 6.5 months before onset.

There are 17 residues in the CDR3. Germline-derived CDR1 and CDR2 are KGHDR and SFDVKD. The trim removed 1 base at V and 0 bases at J, leaving 0 bases unmatched. The patients, who ranged from 18 to 65 in age, presented with newly diagnosed hyperthyroidism lasting under 2 months. Authors of the study amplified TCR beta CDR3 regions from RNA transcripts. Primed by the HTBI set, a first-round RT-PCR was run on the TCR CDR3. TCRdb recomputed calls from the multiplex PCR reads with MiXCR, one row per CDR3 protein. The table has roughly 500,000 distinct CDR3 sequences, approximately 13% seen once; the top ten hold roughly 6.2%.

The chain links TRBV24-1 to TRBJ2-2; 11 nucleotides align to TRBD2. This clonotype originated in a woman younger than 45 with Graves' hyperthyroidism that later progressed to Graves' ophthalmopathy. The sequencing input was blood. CDR3 loop: CATSDLLAGANTGELFF. The CDR3 DNA reads TGTGCCACCAGTGATTTACTAGCGGGAGCGAACACCGGGGAGCTGTTTTTT.